The following is a T cell receptor beta chain sequence with its context. Produced via immunoSEQ multiplex PCR; TCRdb's table is partial and in-frame only. This table holds some 41,000 clones, about 90% found once. This sample is drawn from a study of graft-versus-host responses after intestinal transplantation. This specimen consisted of PBMCs, obtained approximately 320 days after intestinal transplant. The receptor's source is a human patient who received an intestinal transplant, so some T cells may come from the graft donor.

The CDR3: CASSLDGRPNFYEQYF. The CDR3 nucleotides are TGTGCCAGCAGCTTAGATGGAAGGCCCAACTTCTACGAGCAGTACTTC. The chain uses TRBV11-2 and TRBJ2-7; D gene ambiguous. The CDR3 consists of 16 residues. Looked up from germline, CDR1 is SGHAT and CDR2 is FQNNGV. The V end was cut by 0 bases, the J end by 3 bases, with 15 bases between.